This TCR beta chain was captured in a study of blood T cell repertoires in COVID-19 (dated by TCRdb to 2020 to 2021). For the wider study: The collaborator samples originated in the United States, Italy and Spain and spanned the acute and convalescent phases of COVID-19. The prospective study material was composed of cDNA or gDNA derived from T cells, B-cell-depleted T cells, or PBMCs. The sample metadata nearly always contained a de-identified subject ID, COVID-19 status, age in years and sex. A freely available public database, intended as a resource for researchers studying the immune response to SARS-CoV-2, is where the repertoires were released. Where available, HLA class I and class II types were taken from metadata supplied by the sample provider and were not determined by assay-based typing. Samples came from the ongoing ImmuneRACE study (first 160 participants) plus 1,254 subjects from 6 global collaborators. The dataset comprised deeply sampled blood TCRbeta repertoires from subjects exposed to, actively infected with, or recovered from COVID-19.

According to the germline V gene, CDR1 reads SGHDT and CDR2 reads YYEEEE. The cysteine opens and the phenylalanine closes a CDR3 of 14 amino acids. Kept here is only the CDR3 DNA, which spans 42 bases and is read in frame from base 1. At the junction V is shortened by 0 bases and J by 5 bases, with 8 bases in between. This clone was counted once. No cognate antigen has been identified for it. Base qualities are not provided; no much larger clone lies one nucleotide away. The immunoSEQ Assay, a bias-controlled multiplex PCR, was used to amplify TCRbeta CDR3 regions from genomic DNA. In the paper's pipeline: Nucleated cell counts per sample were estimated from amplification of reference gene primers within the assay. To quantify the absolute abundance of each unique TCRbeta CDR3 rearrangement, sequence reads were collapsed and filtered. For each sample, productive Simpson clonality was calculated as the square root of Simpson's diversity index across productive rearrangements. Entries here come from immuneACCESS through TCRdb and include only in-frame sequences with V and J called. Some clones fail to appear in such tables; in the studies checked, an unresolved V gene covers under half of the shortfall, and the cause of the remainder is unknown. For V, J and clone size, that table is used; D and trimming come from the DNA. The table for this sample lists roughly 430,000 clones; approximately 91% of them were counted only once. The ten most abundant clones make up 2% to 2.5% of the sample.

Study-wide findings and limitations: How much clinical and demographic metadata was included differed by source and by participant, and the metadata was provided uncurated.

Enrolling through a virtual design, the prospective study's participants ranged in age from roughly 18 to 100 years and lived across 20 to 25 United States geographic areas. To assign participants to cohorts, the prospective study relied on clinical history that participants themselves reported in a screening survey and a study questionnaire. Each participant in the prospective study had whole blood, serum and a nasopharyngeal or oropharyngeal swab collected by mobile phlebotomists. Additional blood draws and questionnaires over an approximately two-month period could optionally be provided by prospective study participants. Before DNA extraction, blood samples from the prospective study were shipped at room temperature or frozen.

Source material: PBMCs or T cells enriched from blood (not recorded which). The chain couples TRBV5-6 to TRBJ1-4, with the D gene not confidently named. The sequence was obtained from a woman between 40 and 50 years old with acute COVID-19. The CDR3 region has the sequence CASSLVGANEKLFF. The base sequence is TGTGCCAGCAGCTTGGTCGGTGCCAATGAAAAACTGTTTTTT.